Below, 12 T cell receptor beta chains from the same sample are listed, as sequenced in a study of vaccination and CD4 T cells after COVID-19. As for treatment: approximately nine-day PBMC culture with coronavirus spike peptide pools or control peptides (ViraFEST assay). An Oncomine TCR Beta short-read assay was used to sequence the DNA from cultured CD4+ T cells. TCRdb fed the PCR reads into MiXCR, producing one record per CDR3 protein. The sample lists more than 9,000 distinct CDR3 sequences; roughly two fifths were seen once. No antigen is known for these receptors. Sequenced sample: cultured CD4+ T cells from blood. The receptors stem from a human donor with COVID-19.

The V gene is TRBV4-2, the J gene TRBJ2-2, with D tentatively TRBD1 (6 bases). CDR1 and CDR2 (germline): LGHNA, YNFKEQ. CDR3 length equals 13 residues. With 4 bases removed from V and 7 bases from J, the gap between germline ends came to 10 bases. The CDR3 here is CASSPEGDGELFF. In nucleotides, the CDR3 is TGTGCCAGCAGCCCCGAGGGGGACGGGGAGCTGTTTTTT.

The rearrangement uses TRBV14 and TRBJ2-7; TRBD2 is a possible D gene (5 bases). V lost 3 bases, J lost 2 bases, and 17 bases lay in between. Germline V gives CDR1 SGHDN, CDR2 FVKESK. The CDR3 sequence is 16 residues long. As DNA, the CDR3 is TGTGCCAGCAGCCAGAAGATAGGTAGAGGGCCCTACGAGCAGTACTTC. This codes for CASSQKIGRGPYEQYF.

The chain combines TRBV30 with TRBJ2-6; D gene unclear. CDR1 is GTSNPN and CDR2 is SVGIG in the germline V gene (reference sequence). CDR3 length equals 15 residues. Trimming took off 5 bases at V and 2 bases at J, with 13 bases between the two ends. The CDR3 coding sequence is TGTGCCTGGGGCCCACCCCACACTGGGGCCAACGTCCTGACTTTC. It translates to CAWGPPHTGANVLTF.

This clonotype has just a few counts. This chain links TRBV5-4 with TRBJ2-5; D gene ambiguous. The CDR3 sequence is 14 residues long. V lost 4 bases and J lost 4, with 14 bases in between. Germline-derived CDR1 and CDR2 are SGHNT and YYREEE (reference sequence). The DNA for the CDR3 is TGTGCCAGCAGCCGACATGAATTGTCAGAGACCCAGTACTTC. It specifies CASSRHELSETQYF.

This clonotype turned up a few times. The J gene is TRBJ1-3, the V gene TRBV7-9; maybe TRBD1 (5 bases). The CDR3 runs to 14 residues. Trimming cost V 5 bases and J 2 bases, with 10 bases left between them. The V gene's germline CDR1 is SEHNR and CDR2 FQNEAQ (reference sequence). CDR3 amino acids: CASSLGGAGNTIYF. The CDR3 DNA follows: TGTGCCAGCAGCCTGGGGGGGGCTGGAAACACCATATATTTT.

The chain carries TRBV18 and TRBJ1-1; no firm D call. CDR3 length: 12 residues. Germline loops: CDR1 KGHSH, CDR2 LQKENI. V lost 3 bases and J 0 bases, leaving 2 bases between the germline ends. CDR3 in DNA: TGTGCCAGCTCACCGCTGAACACTGAAGCTTTCTTT. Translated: CASSPLNTEAFF.

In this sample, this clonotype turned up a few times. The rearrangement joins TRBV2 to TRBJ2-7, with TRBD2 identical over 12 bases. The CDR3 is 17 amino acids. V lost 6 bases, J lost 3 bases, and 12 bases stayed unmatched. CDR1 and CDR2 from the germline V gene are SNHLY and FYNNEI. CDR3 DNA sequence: TGTGCCAGCAGGGAAAAAGGACTAGCGGGGTCCCGCTACGAGCAGTACTTC. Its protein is CASREKGLAGSRYEQYF.

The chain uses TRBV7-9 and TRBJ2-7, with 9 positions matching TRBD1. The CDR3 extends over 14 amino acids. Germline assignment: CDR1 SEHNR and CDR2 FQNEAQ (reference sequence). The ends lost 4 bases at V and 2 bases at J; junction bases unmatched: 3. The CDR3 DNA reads TGTGCCAGCAGCTCCGGGACAGGGCCCTACGAGCAGTACTTC. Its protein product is CASSSGTGPYEQYF.

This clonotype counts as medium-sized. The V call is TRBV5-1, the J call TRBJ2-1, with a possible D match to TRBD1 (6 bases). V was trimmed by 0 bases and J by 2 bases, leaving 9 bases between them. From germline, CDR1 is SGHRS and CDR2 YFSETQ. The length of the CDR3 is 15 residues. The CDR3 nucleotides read TGCGCCAGCAGCTTGGAAGGGACAACCTACAATGAGCAGTTCTTC. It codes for CASSLEGTTYNEQFF.

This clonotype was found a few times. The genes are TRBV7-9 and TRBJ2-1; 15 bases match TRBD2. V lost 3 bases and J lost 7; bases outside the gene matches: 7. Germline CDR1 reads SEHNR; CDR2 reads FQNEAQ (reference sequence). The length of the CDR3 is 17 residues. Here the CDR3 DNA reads TGTGCCAGCAGCTTGCGGACTAGCGGGGGGGCTGTAAATGAGCAGTTCTTC. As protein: CASSLRTSGGAVNEQFF.

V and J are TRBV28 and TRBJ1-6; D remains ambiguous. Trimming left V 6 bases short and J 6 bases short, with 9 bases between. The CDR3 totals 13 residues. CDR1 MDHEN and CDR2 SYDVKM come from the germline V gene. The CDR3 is CASSLPGNSPLHF. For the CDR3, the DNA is TGTGCCAGCAGCCTCCCGGGTAATTCACCCCTCCACTTT.

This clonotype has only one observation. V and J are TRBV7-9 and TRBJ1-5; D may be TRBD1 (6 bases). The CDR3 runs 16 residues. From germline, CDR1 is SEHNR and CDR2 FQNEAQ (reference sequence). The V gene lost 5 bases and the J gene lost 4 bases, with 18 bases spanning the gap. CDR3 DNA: TGTGCCAGCAGCGTGGGGGGTTTGGGGGCGAATCAGCCCCAGCATTTT. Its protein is CASSVGGLGANQPQHF.